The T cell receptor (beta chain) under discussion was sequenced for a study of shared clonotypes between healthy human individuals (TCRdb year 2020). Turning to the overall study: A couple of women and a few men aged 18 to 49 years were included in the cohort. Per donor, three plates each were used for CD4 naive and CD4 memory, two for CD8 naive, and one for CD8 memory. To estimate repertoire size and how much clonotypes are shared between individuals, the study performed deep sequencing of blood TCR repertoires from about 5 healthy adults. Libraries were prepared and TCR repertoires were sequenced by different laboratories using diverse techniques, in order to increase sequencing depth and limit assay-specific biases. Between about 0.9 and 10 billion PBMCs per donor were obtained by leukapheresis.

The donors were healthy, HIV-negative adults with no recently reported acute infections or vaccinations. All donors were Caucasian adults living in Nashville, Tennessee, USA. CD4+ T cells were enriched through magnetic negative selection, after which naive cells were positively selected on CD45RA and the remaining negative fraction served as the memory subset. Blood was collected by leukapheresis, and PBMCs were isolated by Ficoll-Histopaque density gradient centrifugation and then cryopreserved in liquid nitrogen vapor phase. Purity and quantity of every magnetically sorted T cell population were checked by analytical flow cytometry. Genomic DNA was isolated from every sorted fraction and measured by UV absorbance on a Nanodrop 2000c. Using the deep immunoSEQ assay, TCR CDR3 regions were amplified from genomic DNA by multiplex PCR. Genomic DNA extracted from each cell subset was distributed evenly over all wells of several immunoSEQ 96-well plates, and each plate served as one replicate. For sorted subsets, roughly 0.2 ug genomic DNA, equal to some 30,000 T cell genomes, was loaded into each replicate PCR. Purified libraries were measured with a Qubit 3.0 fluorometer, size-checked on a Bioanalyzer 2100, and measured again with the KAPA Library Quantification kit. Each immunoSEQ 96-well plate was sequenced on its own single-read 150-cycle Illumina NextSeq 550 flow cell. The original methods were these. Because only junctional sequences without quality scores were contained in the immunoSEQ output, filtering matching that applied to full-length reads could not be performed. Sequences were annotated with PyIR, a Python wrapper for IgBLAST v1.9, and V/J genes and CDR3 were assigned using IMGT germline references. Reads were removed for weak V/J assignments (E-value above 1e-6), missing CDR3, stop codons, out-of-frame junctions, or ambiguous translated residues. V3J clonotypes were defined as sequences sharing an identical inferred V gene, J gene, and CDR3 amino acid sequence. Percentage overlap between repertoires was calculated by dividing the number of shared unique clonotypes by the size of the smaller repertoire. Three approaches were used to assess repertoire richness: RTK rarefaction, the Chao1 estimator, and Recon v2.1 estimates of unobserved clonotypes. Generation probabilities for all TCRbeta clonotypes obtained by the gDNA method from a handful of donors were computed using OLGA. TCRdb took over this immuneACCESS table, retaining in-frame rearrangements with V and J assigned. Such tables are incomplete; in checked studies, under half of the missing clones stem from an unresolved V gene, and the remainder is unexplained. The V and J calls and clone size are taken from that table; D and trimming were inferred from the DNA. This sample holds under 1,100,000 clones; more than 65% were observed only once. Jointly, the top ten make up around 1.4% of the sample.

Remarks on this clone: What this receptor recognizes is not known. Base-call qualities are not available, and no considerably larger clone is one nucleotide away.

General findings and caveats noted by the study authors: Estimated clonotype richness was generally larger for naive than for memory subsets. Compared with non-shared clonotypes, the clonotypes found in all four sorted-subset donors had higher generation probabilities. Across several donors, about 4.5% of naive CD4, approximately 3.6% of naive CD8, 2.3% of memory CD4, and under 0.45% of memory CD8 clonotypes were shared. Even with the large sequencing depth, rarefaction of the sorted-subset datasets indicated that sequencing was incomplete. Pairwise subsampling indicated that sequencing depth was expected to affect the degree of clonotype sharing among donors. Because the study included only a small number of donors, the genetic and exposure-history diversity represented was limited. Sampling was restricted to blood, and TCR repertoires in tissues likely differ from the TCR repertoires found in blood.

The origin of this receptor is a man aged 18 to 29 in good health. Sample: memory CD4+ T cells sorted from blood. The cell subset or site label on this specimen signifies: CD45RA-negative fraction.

The bases read TGTGCCAGCAGCTACGACAGTACTAATTCACCCCTCCACTTT. Its product reads: CASSYDSTNSPLHF. The chain employs TRBV5-4 and TRBJ1-6; a tentative D call is TRBD1 (5 bases match). Sequences SGHNT (CDR1) and YYREEE (CDR2) are obtained from the germline V gene (reference sequence). The junction shows trimming of 3 bases on V and 6 bases on J, plus 10 bases between the germline ends. The CDR3 holds 14 amino acids from the cysteine to the phenylalanine. This entry keeps only the CDR3 DNA: 42 bases, framed from base 1.